This TCR beta chain was profiled in a study of blood T cell repertoires in COVID-19. Overall study context: COVID-19 samples, acute and convalescent, were from the United States, Italy and Spain.

Participants' own reports of clinical history determined their cohort assignment. With 9 bases removed from V and 1 base from J, the gap between germline ends came to 22 bases. The CDR3 consists of 17 residues. Germline CDR1 and CDR2: LNHDA and SQIVND (reference sequence). Sequencing was performed with immunoSEQ multiplex PCR; in TCRdb, only in-frame clones are kept and a portion is missing. Of about 310,000 clones in the sample, 85% were seen once. The chain couples TRBV19 to TRBJ1-5, with a weak D call TRBD1 (6 bases). Material for sequencing was PBMCs or T cells enriched from blood (not recorded which). The clonotype originates from a woman aged 25 to 39 who had been exposed to COVID-19. CDR3 nucleotide sequence: TGTGCCAGCAATGGTAGGCAGGGGAGTTTGAGCAATCAGCCCCAGCATTTT. As protein: CASNGRQGSLSNQPQHF.